A single sample gave rise to the 30 T cell receptor beta chains below, sequenced in a study of T cells expressing NK-cell markers. Reprocessing the 5' RACE reads, TCRdb reports a single entry for every CDR3 protein and omits DNA. This sample contains a few hundred thousand distinct CDR3 sequences. What was sequenced was blood T cells: a sorted CD56 or NKG2C T cell subset, CD4+ or CD8+ T cells, or bulk PBMC T cells (not recorded which). Receptors originate from a man younger than 35 in good health.

The rearrangement uses TRBV4-2 and TRBJ1-2; TCRdb lists TRBD1, though no DNA is available to test this call. This CDR3 comprises 14 residues. Germline CDR1 and CDR2: LGHNA and YNFKEQ. CDR3 in amino acids: CASSQEIGTGGYTF.

V usage is TRBV27 and J usage is TRBJ2-7; the TCRdb call, TRBD1, lacks DNA for checking. In germline, CDR1 is MNHEY, CDR2 SMNVEV (reference sequence). The CDR3 totals 17 residues. CDR3 in amino acids: CASSLKSSGTASYEQYF.

The V call is TRBV7-9, the J call TRBJ2-1; lacking DNA, the TRBD1 call made by TCRdb goes unchecked. The CDR3 extends over 11 amino acids. Germline V gene sequence: CDR1 SEHNR, CDR2 FQNEAQ (reference sequence). The CDR3 sequence: CASRLTGWTFF.

This chain links TRBV4-1 with TRBJ2-1; TCRdb calls TRBD1, which cannot be checked without DNA. Germline values: CDR1 MGHRA, CDR2 YSYEKL. There are 16 residues in the CDR3. CDR3 loop: CASSQVPGVSANEQFF.

The chain couples TRBV7-9 to TRBJ2-5; the TRBD2 assignment by TCRdb is unverifiable without DNA. The CDR3 sequence is 15 residues long. Germline V CDR1 and CDR2: SEHNR, FQNEAQ (reference sequence). This CDR3 reads CASSPSRRGGETQYF.

V is TRBV24-1 and J is TRBJ2-1; lacking DNA, the TRBD2 call made by TCRdb goes unchecked. This CDR3 has 18 amino acids. Germline V gives CDR1 KGHDR, CDR2 SFDVKD. The CDR3 reads CATSETISGRSSYNEQFF.

The chain links TRBV9 to TRBJ2-3. Germline V lookup: CDR1 SGDLS, CDR2 YYNGEE. This CDR3 spans 16 amino acids. The CDR3 sequence is CASSVGTILGTDTQYF.

V is TRBV7-8 and J is TRBJ2-1; TCRdb outputs TRBD1, but without DNA this stays unchecked. The CDR3 runs to 12 residues. The V gene's germline CDR1 is SGHVS and CDR2 FQNEAQ. The CDR3 loop reads CASSPEGGGQFF. Complete variable domain (other parts from reference TRBV7-8 and TRBJ2-1): GAGVSQSPRYKVAKRGQDVALRCDPISGHVSLFWYQQALGQGPEFLTYFQNEAQLDKSGLPSDRFFAERPEGSVSTLKIQRTQQEDSAVYLCASSPEGGGQFFGPGTRLTVL.

The rearrangement uses TRBV28 and TRBJ2-1. The germline V gene has CDR1 MDHEN and CDR2 SYDVKM. This CDR3 has 16 residues. The CDR3 spells CASSLWSSGSYNEQFF. The full variable domain, rest sourced from reference TRBV28 and TRBJ2-1, is DVKVTQSSRYLVKRTGEKVFLECVQDMDHENMFWYRQDPGLGLRLIYFSYDVKMKEKGDIPEGYSVSREKKERFSLILESASTNQTSMYLCASSLWSSGSYNEQFFGPGTRLTVL.

The genes are TRBV3-1 and TRBJ2-5; TCRdb gives TRBD2 as the D gene, but with no DNA this cannot be confirmed. There are 18 residues in the CDR3. Germline V CDR1 and CDR2: LGHDT, YNNKEL (reference sequence). CDR3 protein: CASSQWTSGPLQWETQYF.

The rearrangement joins TRBV7-9 to TRBJ2-7; checking the TCRdb D call of TRBD1 is not possible without DNA. This CDR3 region has 12 residues. CDR1 SEHNR and CDR2 FQNEAQ come from the germline V gene (reference sequence). CDR3 sequence: CASSLRGGEQYF. Full variable domain (outside the CDR3, taken from reference TRBV7-9 and TRBJ2-7): DTGVSQNPRHKITKRGQNVTFRCDPISEHNRLYWYRQTLGQGPEFLTYFQNEAQLEKSRLLSDRFSAERPKGSFSTLEIQRTEQGDSAMYLCASSLRGGEQYFGPGTRLTVT.

V usage is TRBV5-1 and J usage is TRBJ2-6; the TCRdb call, TRBD1, lacks DNA for checking. The CDR3 is 13 residues long. Looked up from germline, CDR1 is SGHRS and CDR2 is YFSETQ. CDR3 region: CASSLPGQYVLTF.

The rearrangement links TRBV20-1 to TRBJ1-2. Germline assignment: CDR1 DFQATT and CDR2 SNEGSKA (reference sequence). CDR3 size: 13 residues. CDR3 sequence: CSASNRPDYGYTF.

CDR3 region: CASRETDRVNQPQHF. The chain has TRBV12-3 or TRBV12-4 and TRBJ1-5; TCRdb's D gene call, TRBD1, goes unchecked for lack of DNA. The CDR3 totals 15 residues.

The chain carries TRBV29-1 and TRBJ2-1; absent DNA, TCRdb's TRBD1 call cannot be checked. This CDR3 region has 14 residues. CDR1 and CDR2 (germline): SQVTM, ANQGSEA. The CDR3 here is CSVSGTEVLNEQFF.

The V gene is TRBV7-2, the J gene TRBJ2-1; TCRdb reports TRBD1, a call that lacks DNA to check it against. This CDR3 is built from 15 residues. Per germline, CDR1 SGHTA and CDR2 FQGNSA. The CDR3 protein is CASSIHRDRSVEQFF.

This chain links TRBV5-6 with TRBJ2-3; TCRdb's D call, TRBD1, is unchecked because there is no DNA. Germline CDR1 SGHDT, CDR2 YYEEEE. CDR3 length equals 13 residues. CDR3 loop: CASSLPARDTQYF.

The V and J genes are TRBV29-1 and TRBJ2-1; checking the TCRdb D call of TRBD2 is not possible without DNA. CDR3 size: 15 residues. Germline V gene lookup returns CDR1 SQVTM and CDR2 ANQGSEA. The CDR3 loop reads CSGKVGTSVYNEQFF.

V gene TRBV29-1 combines with J gene TRBJ2-5; TCRdb lists TRBD2, though no DNA is available to test this call. Per the germline V gene, CDR1 is SQVTM and CDR2 is ANQGSEA. This CDR3 has 12 residues. The CDR3 sequence is CSGRLARETQYF.

The chain joins TRBV27 to TRBJ1-5; TCRdb's assignment of TRBD1 cannot be checked, as there is no DNA. This CDR3 has 15 residues. Germline V gives CDR1 MNHEY, CDR2 SMNVEV (reference sequence). The CDR3 protein is CASSNSRDSNQPQHF.

This chain links TRBV29-1 with TRBJ1-2. The length of the CDR3 is 12 residues. CDR1 is SQVTM and CDR2 is ANQGSEA in the germline V gene. CDR3 sequence reads: CSVPLGIYGYTF.

V and J are TRBV12-3 or TRBV12-4 and TRBJ2-7; TCRdb returns TRBD2, unconfirmable since there is no DNA. The CDR3 covers 15 residues. The CDR3 here is CASGPLAGARGEQYF.

The V and J genes are TRBV6-1 and TRBJ2-5. This CDR3 is built from 13 residues. Germline lookup yields CDR1 MNHNS and CDR2 SASEGT. This chain's CDR3 is CASSEWTGETQYF.

The J gene is TRBJ2-1, the V gene TRBV7-9; the TCRdb D gene call, TRBD1, has no DNA to confirm it. The germline CDR1 and CDR2 sequences are SEHNR and FQNEAQ (reference sequence). The CDR3 spans 16 residues. The CDR3 protein is CASSPLVAPGEGEQFF.

The chain employs TRBV9 and TRBJ1-2. In germline, CDR1 is SGDLS, CDR2 YYNGEE. The CDR3 length is 14 residues. The CDR3 protein is CASSPSWGLYGYTF.

This chain joins TRBV29-1 and TRBJ2-2; checking the TCRdb D call of TRBD1 is not possible without DNA. Germline values: CDR1 SQVTM, CDR2 ANQGSEA. There are 14 residues in the CDR3. The CDR3 here is CSASGGANTGELFF.

J is TRBJ2-2 and V is TRBV7-2; the D call of TRBD2 rests on TCRdb alone, since no DNA is present to check it. CDR1 is SGHTA, CDR2 FQGNSA, per germline. CDR3 length equals 19 residues. CDR3 in amino acids: CASSFWGLAGGSNTGELFF. The variable domain in full, with the rest retrieved from reference TRBV7-2 and TRBJ2-2, is GAGVSQSPSNKVTEKGKDVELRCDPISGHTALYWYRQSLGQGLEFLIYFQGNSAPDKSGLPSDRFSAERTGGSVSTLTIQRTQQEDSAVYLCASSFWGLAGGSNTGELFFGEGSRLTVL.

The V gene is TRBV12-3 or TRBV12-4, the J gene TRBJ2-5; TCRdb's assignment of TRBD2 cannot be checked, as there is no DNA. The CDR3 contains 14 residues. The CDR3 is CASSLLGTQETQYF.

This chain connects TRBV5-5 to TRBJ2-2; with no DNA, the TCRdb D assignment of TRBD1 cannot be verified. CDR1 is SGHKS and CDR2 is YYEKEE in the germline V gene (reference sequence). The CDR3 runs 17 residues. The CDR3 loop is CASSPLSRTGNTGELFF. The entire variable domain, with the rest obtained from reference TRBV5-5 and TRBJ2-2, is as follows: DAGVTQSPTHLIKTRGQQVTLRCSPISGHKSVSWYQQVLGQGPQFIFQYYEKEERGRGNFPDRFSARQFPNYSSELNVNALLLGDSALYLCASSPLSRTGNTGELFFGEGSRLTVL.

J is TRBJ2-4 and V is TRBV12-3 or TRBV12-4; the D call of TRBD1 rests on TCRdb alone, since no DNA is present to check it. The CDR3 spans 15 residues. The CDR3 sequence is CASSPRAISQDIQYF.